The clone carrying this T cell receptor (beta chain) was counted at least ten times. TCRdb redid the calling of the 5' RACE reads with MiXCR, one entry per CDR3 protein. The profile shows roughly 50,000 distinct CDR3 sequences, 7% to 8.5% of them singletons. This CDR3 contains 16 residues. Trimming cost V 5 bases and J 2 bases, with 17 bases left between them. Looked up from germline, CDR1 is LGHNT and CDR2 is FRNRAP. These data are taken from a study of T cells after yellow fever vaccination. This chain joins TRBV12-5 and TRBJ2-3; D possibly corresponds to TRBD2 (6 bases). Sequenced here: CD8+ T cells sorted from PBMCs, sampled roughly 15 days after the first yellow fever vaccination. This clonotype originated in a man aged 18 to 35 who received the YFV17D yellow fever vaccine. The CDR3 reads CASGPPRASDTDTQYF. The CDR3 DNA is TGTGCTAGTGGTCCCCCTCGGGCTAGCGACACAGATACGCAGTATTTT.